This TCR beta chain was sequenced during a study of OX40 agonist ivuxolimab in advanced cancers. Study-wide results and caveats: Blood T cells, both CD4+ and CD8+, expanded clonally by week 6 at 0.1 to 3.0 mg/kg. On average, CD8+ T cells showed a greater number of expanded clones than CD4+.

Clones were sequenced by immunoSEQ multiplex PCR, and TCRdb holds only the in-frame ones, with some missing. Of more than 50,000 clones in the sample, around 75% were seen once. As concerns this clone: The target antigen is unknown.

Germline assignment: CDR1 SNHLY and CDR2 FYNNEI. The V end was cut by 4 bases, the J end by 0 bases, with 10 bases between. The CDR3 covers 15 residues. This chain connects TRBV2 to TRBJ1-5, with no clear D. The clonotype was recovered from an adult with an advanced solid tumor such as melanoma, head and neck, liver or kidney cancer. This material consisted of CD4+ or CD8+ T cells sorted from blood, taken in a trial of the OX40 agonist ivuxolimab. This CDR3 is CASSGRWYSNQPQHF. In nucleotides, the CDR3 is TGTGCCAGCAGTGGACGGTGGTATAGCAATCAGCCCCAGCATTTT.